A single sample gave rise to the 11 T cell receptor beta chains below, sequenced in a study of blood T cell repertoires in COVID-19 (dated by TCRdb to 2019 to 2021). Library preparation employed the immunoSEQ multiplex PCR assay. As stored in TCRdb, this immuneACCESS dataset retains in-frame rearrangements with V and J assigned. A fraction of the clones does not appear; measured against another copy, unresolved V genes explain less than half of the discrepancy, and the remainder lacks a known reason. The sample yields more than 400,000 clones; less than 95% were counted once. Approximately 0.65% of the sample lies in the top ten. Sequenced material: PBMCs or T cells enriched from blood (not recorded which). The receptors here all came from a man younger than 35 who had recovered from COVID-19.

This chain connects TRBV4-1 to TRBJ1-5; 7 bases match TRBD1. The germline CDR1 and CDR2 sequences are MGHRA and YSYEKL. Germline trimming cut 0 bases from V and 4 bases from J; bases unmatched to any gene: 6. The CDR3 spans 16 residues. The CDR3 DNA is TGCGCCAGCAGCCAAGAGACAGGGCGACGGAATCAGCCCCAGCATTTT. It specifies CASSQETGRRNQPQHF.

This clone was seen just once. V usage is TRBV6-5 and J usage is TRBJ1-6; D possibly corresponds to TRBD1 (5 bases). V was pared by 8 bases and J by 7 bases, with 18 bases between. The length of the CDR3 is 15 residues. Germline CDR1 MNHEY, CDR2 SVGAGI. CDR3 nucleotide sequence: TGTGCCAGCCCTGAGTCGGGACTGTTGAATTCACCCCTCCACTTT. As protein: CASPESGLLNSPLHF.

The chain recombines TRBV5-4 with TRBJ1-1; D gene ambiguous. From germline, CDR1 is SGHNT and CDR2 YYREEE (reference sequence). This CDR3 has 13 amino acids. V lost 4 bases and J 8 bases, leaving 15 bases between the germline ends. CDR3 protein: CASSPQPAGEAFF. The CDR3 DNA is TGTGCCAGCAGCCCGCAACCGGCAGGAGAAGCTTTCTTT.

The CDR3 DNA sequence: TGTGCCAGCAGTCCACGGAGAGCGGGGAGTGCAGATACGCAGTATTTT. Translating it yields CASSPRRAGSADTQYF. The V and J genes are TRBV27 and TRBJ2-3; 7 nucleotides align to TRBD2. CDR1 is MNHEY, CDR2 SMNVEV, per germline (reference sequence). The CDR3 spans 16 residues. V lost 5 bases and J lost 4; bases outside the gene matches: 12.

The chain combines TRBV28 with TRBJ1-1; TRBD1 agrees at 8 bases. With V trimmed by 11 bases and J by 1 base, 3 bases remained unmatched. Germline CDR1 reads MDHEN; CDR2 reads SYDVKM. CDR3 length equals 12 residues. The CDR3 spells CAGGQGNTEAFF. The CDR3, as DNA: TGTGCCGGCGGACAGGGGAACACTGAAGCTTTCTTT.

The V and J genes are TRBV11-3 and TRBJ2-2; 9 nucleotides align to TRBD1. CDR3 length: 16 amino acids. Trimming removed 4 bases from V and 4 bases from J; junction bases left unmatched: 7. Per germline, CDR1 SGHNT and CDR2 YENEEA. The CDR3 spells CASSSGTGRGTGELFF. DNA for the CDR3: TGTGCCAGCAGCTCGGGGACAGGGCGAGGCACCGGGGAGCTGTTTTTT.

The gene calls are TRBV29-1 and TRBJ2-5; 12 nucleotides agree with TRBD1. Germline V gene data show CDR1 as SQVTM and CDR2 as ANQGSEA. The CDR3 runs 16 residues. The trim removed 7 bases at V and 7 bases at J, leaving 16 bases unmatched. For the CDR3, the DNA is TGCAGCGCCGAAATTCCGGGACAGGGGGCAGACGGGACCCAGTACTTC. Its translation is CSAEIPGQGADGTQYF.

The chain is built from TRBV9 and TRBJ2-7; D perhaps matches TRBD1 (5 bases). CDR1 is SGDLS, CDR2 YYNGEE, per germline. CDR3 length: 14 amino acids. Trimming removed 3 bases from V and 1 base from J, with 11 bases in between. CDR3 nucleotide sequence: TGTGCCAGCAGCGCGGCAGGGCTATCCTACGAGCAGTACTTC. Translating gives CASSAAGLSYEQYF.

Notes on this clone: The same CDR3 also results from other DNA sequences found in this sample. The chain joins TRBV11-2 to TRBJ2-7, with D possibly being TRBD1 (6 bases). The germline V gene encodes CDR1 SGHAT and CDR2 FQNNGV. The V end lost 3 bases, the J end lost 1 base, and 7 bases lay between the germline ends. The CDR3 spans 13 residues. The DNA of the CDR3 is TGTGCCAGCAGCTTGCAGGGGTCCTACGAGCAGTACTTC. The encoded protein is CASSLQGSYEQYF.

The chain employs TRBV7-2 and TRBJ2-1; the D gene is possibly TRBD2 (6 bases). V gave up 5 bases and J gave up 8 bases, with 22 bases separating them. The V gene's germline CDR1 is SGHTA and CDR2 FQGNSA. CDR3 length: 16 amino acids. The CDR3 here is CASSLASTRRNDEQFF. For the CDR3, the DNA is TGTGCCAGCAGCCTGGCCTCGACTAGGAGGAACGATGAGCAGTTCTTC.

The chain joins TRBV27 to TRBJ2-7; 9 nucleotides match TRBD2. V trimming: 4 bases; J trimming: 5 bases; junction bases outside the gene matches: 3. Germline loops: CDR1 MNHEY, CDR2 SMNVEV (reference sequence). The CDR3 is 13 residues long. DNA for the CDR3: TGTGCCAGCAGTTGGCTAGCGGGAAACGAGCAGTACTTC. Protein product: CASSWLAGNEQYF.